The clone carrying this T cell receptor beta chain was picked up a small number of times. A multiplex PCR was run with 60 Vbeta primers and 13 Jbeta primers. The method was immunoSEQ multiplex PCR; TCRdb's version includes in-frame clones alone and lacks a portion of them. In the table there are about 98,000 clones, 60% to 75% of which are singletons. This sample was included in a study of cytomegalovirus exposure and HLA in healthy donors. Sequenced material: PBMCs. This sequence was found in a female donor in good health and CMV-seronegative.

The DNA for the CDR3 is TGTGCCAGTAGTATGTCAGTCGGGAAGACCCAGTACTTC. It specifies CASSMSVGKTQYF. The chain joins TRBV19 to TRBJ2-5, with D possibly being TRBD2 (5 bases). Looked up from germline, CDR1 is LNHDA and CDR2 is SQIVND (reference sequence). CDR3 length equals 13 residues. The V and J ends lost 3 bases and 6 bases respectively, with 11 bases between them.